This paragraph covers one T cell receptor beta chain sequence. The data stem from a study of CD8 T cells in Susac syndrome. The V gene end was trimmed by 9 bases and the J gene end by 2 bases; junction bases not matched to a gene: 9. The CDR3 sequence is 14 residues long. Germline V lookup: CDR1 MDHEN, CDR2 SYDVKM. Random hexamers were used to reverse transcribe 0.5 to 1 ug of RNA. TCRdb used MiXCR to reprocess the immunoSEQ multiplex PCR reads, holding one entry per CDR3 protein. In the table there are approximately 190,000 distinct CDR3 sequences, 85% to 95% of which are singletons. Sample: CD4+ T cells from PBMCs. The genes are TRBV28 and TRBJ2-5; 7 nucleotides match TRBD1. This sequence was found in a human donor in good health. CDR3 sequence reads: CASGAGTVQETQYF. The CDR3, as DNA: TGTGCCAGTGGGGCCGGGACAGTACAAGAGACCCAGTACTTC.